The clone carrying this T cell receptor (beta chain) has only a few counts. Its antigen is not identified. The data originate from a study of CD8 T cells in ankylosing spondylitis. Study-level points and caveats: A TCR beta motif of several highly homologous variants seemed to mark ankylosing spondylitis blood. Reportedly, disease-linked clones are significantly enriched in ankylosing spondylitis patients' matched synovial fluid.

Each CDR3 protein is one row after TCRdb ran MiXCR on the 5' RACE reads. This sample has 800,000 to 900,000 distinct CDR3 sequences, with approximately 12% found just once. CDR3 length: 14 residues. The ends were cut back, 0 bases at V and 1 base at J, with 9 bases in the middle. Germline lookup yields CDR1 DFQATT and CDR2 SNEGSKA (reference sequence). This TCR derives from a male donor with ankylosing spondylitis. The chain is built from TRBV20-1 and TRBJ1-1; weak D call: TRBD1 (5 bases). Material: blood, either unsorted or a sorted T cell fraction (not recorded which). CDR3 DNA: TGCAGTGCTAGAGAGGGGACTCAGAACACTGAAGCTTTCTTT. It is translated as CSAREGTQNTEAFF.